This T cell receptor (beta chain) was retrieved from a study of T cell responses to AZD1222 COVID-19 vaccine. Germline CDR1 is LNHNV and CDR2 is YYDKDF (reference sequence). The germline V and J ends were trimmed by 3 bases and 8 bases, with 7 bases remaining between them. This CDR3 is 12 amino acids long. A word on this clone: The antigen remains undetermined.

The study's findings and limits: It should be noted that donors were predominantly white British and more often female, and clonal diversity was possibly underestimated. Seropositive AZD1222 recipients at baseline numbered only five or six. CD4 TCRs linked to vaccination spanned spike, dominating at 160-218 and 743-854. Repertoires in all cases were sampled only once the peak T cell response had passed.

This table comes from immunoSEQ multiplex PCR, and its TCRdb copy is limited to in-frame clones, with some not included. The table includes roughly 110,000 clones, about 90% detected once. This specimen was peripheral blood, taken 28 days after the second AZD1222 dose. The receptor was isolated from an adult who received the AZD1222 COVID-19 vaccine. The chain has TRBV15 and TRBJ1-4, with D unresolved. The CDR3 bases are TGTGCCACCAGCAGGGCATCGGAAAAACTGTTTTTT. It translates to CATSRASEKLFF.